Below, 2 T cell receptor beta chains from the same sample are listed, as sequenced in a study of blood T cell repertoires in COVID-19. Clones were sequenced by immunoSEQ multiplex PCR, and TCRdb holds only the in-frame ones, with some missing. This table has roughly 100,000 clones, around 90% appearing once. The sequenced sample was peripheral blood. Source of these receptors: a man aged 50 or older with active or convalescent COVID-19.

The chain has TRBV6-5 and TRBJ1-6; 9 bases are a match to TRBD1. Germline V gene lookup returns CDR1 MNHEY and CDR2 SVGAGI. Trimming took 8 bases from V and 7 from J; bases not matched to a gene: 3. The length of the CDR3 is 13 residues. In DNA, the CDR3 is TGTGCCAGCTCAGGGACAGGGAATTCACCCCTCCACTTT. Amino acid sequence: CASSGTGNSPLHF.

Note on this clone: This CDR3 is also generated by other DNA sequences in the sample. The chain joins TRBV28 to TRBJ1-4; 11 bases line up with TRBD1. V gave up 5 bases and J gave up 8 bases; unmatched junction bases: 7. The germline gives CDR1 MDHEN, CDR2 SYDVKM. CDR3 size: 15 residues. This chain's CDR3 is CASSPGQGAGEKLFF. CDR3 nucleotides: TGTGCCAGCAGTCCCGGACAGGGGGCGGGAGAAAAACTGTTTTTT.